This T cell receptor beta chain emerged from a study of cytomegalovirus exposure and HLA in healthy donors (dated 2017 in TCRdb). For the wider study: In an earlier analysis of roughly 500 of the donors, approximately 300 Gb of sequence data and just under 120 million unique TCR beta sequences from 150 million to 200 million T cells were reported. The genetic ancestry cluster associated with self-reported Caucasian donors included 81% of the roughly 390 genotyped donors. In a later analysis, previously published TCR beta repertoires from about 670 donors were re-analyzed and high-resolution HLA genotyping was added so that TCR occurrence patterns could be studied. A handful of DR-DQ haplotypes were treated as single units for association and clustering because of strong linkage in the cohort. A later genetic analysis used genome-wide SNP genotypes for 398 of the 666 donors, treating that subset as a discovery cohort. An early release covering roughly 600 HLA-typed donors comprised approximately 300 gigabases of sequencing data and around 85 million unique TCR sequences. Typing coverage differed by locus: A, B, C, DRB1 and DQB1 were typed in roughly 620-640 donors, DQA1 in 500 to 550, DPA1 in some 600, and DPB1 in 450 to 480. The study combined high-throughput TCR immunosequencing, statistical association of individual TCRs with disease status, and machine learning to predict cytomegalovirus infection status. Across approximately 400 genotyped donors of the cohort, an average of 235,054 unique TCR beta nucleotide sequences per donor were sequenced, and 15% to 20% of those sequences were non-productive. In addition to the first cohort of approximately 670 subjects, a separate validation cohort of 100 to 150 different subjects was used. Alongside the repertoire data, information on donor age, sex, ethnicity and CMV serostatus was compiled. All discovery cohort repertoires had been generated on a single sequencing platform. The study was designed to test whether signatures of past pathogen exposure could be identified by cataloging public T cell receptors. The study used immunosequencing to profile the T cell repertoires of under 700 subjects and linked those repertoires to cytomegalovirus serostatus. An earlier analysis of some 600 of the donors applied high-throughput TCR beta sequencing to assess whether each TCR beta V gene segment acted as functional or pseudogenic. In the later analysis, no new phenotypic data were used to find candidate immune exposures; instead, reliance was placed on TCR beta sequences and their occurrence across donors. Both class I and class II loci were covered by HLA typing, at four-digit resolution. On the study overall, not on this receptor specifically: According to a later analysis, TCR association rates differed among HLA loci, with DRB1 alleles showing the most associated TCRs and HLA-C alleles showing the fewest. Approximately 18 rarely observed V segments, including chromosome 9 orphons, were excluded from the earlier analysis of several hundred of the donors because counts were too low. According to a later genetic analysis, donors in an Asian-associated ancestry cluster had fewer N-insertions in productive TCRs than the approximately 670-donor mean. The authors suggested that the approach could potentially be extended to other disease states and immunological phenotypes. In a later analysis, HLA-associated TCR beta chains were found to be more clonally expanded and to have lower generation probabilities than equally common non-associated chains. According to a later analysis, most CMV-associated TCR beta chains appeared to be HLA-restricted, and the HLA associations seemed to be driven largely by CMV exposure. Roughly uniform sequencing depth across donors was assumed in presence/absence analyses, although this assumption may not hold. Cytomegalovirus status was reported to be diagnosed by the classifier with high specificity and sensitivity in both the original and validation cohorts. The sequencing pipeline was judged likely to have produced a cluster of highly shared sequence variants as a technical artifact. The only immune exposure information available for the cohort was CMV serostatus. Correlated functional status among segregating V segments might reflect linkage disequilibrium, but an unknown experimental factor could not be ruled out. According to a later analysis, parvovirus B19, influenza, CMV and Epstein-Barr virus appeared linked to several top co-occurrence clusters. Because some donors lacked HLA typing at each locus, the association tests relied only on the typed subset. The study listed 150 to 200 TCR beta chains as associated with cytomegalovirus. V-gene and J-gene trimming of TCR beta chains was associated with a missense DCLRE1C variant in a later genetic analysis, and the association was replicated in an independent cohort. In vitro tests confirmed that three of the cytomegalovirus-associated TCR beta chains recognize cytomegalovirus antigens. A further reported finding was that TCR beta sequences accurately predicted the HLA-A and HLA-B alleles for most subjects in the first cohort. Some IMGT-functional V segments, including TRBV6-2 and TRBV6-3, could not be told apart with the 87-base-pair reads, so those segments were excluded. In an earlier analysis of 587 of the donors, most TCR beta V segments appeared in productive rearrangements about 87% or about 30% of the time, broadly matching IMGT annotations. A later analysis associated roughly 17,000 TCR beta sequences with specific HLA alleles at a false discovery rate of 0.05. While some public TCRs were present in many individuals, most TCR sequences turned up only very rarely across donors. Strong co-occurrence of HLA alleles, especially DR and DQ, made assigning TCR associations to individual alleles difficult. Only TCR beta chains were sequenced in this cohort, and the absence of alpha or paired-chain data limited detectable features.

The CDR3 contains 12 residues, cysteine and phenylalanine counted. The read is trimmed to its CDR3 DNA, 36 bases read in frame from base 1. V loses 6 bases, J loses 3 bases, and the germline ends lie 8 bases apart. Concerning this clone itself: Its antigen remains unidentified.

The cohort consisted of 666 healthy bone marrow donors. Cohort members were all nominally healthy when sampled, although unrecorded immune exposures were likely present. The donor tested CMV seropositive, placing the donor among the 250 to 300 seropositive members of the cohort. A peripheral blood sample was collected from each donor, and TCR beta sequencing was performed on peripheral blood mononuclear cells. Genomic DNA extraction from the blood cell samples was performed with the Qiagen DNeasy Blood Extraction Kit. Receptor amplification or capture employed the immunoSEQ multiplex PCR assay. A mixture of 60 forward primers for TCR Vbeta segments and 13 reverse primers for TCR Jbeta segments was used in the multiplex PCR. The CDR3 region of rearranged TCR beta genes was amplified from genomic DNA by a multiplex PCR assay. The Illumina HiSeq System was used to sequence the amplified TCR beta libraries as 87-base-pair reads. Regarding the original processing steps: Across the roughly 640 repertoires, a later analysis counted about 81 million unique TCR beta chains, roughly 11 million of which were shared by at least two donors. To remove PCR and sequencing errors, raw reads were error-corrected and collapsed into unique sequences using a nearest-neighbor algorithm that merged closely related sequences. CDR3 sequences were aligned to IMGT reference sequences to assign V, D and J gene segments. For a sequence to be retained, a match of at least six nucleotides to both a V gene segment and a J gene segment was required. A rearrangement counted as productive if the CDR3 had no stop codons and remained in frame with V and J, and every other rearrangement counted as non-productive. CDR3 was defined by IMGT convention, running from the second conserved V-encoded cysteine to the conserved J-encoded phenylalanine. The earlier analysis of about 590 of the donors excluded sequences that lacked an unambiguous match to a single V gene segment. An earlier analysis of just under 600 of the donors called V segments functional above 56.7% productive rearrangements and segregating when the between-donor standard deviation exceeded 5%. To diagnose cytomegalovirus status from the catalog of TCR beta chain sequences, a statistical classification framework was built. V and J gene assignment, in a later analysis, came from comparing TCR nucleotide sequences with IMGT/GENE-DB human TR gene sequences. A later analysis assigned CDR3 sequences and most-parsimonious VDJ recombination scenarios with the TCRdist pipeline. In a later analysis, each TCR beta chain was defined by its CDR3 amino acid sequence together with its V-gene family, and reads without a unique V-gene family were excluded. A later analysis removed roughly 590 highly shared, low-generation-probability nucleotide sequences to deal with suspected cross-contamination and a sequencing artifact. In a later analysis, a clonal expansion index for each public chain was calculated from normalized within-repertoire ranks of inferred template counts. Generation probabilities in a later analysis came from a VDJ recombination model fitted to out-of-frame rearrangements, and those results were checked against IGoR. Hypergeometric tests were used in a later analysis to score TCR-TCR, TCR-HLA and TCR-CMV co-occurrence, with a repertoire-size bias correction applied to the TCR pairs. To estimate false discovery rates, a later analysis permuted the HLA or CMV assignments 20 times. A later analysis grouped co-occurring TCRs with DBSCAN, adding TCRdist sequence similarity when clustering within HLA-allele-positive subsets. Repertoires with fewer than 30,000 or more than 120,000 public chains, plus five repertoires with anomalous nucleotide sharing, were excluded from co-occurrence clustering. This immuneACCESS table, as held by TCRdb, lists in-frame sequences with V and J called but not all clones. Of the missing ones, under half trace to an unresolved V gene in checked studies; the others have no known cause. D and trimming come from the DNA, and the V and J calls and clone size come from that table. The table of this sample itemizes about 48,000 clones. Clones ranked in the top ten supply about 6% of the sample.

The origin of this receptor is a male donor in good health and CMV-seropositive. The chain employs TRBV23-1 and TRBJ1-1, with the identity of the D gene unclear. TRBV23-1 is given ORF status, its function remaining uncertain. Sequencing input: PBMCs. CDR3 region: CASSQEHTEAFF. The base sequence is TGCGCCAGCAGCCAGGAACACACTGAAGCTTTCTTT.